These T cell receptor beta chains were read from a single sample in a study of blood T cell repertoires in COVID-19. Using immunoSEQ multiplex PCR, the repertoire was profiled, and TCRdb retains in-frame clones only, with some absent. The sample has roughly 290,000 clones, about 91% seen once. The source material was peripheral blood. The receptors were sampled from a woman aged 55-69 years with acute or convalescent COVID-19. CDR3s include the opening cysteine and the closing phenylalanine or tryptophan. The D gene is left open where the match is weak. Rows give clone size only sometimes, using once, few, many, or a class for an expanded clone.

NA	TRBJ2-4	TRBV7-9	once	TGTGCCAGCAGCCGTTTCAGCGGACTAGCCAAAAACATTCAGTACTTC	CASSRFSGLAKNIQYF
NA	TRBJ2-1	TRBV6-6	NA	TGTGCCAGCAGTTACGGTGGCAACCCCTACAATGAGCAGTTCTTC	CASSYGGNPYNEQFF
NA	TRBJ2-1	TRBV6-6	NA	TGTGCCAGCAGTTACTCAGGGGGAATCTACAATGAGCAGTTCTTC	CASSYSGGIYNEQFF
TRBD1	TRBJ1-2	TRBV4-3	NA	TGCGCCAGCAGCCAAGAAATAGGGCACAGGGGGTCTGGCTACACCTTC	CASSQEIGHRGSGYTF
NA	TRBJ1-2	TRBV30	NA	TGTGCCTGGAGCGCTGTGGAGGGCGGGGGCTACACCTTC	CAWSAVEGGGYTF
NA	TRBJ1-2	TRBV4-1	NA	TGCGCCAGCAGCCAAGAACTCCTTCCCTATGGCTACACCTTC	CASSQELLPYGYTF
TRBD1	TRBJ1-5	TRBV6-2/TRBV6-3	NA	TGTGCCAGCAGTTACCCGACAGGGGTCCATCAGCCCCAGCATTTT	CASSYPTGVHQPQHF
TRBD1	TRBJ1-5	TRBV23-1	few	TGCGCCAGCAGTCAATCGATACAGGGGTCCGATAGCAATCAGCCCCAGCATTTT	CASSQSIQGSDSNQPQHF
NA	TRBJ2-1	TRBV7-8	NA	TGTGCCAGCATCCCAGGGAATGATATTGAGCAGTTCTTC	CASIPGNDIEQFF
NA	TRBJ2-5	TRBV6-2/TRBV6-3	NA	TGTGCCAGCAGCCCGGACTCCGCAGAGACCCAGTACTTC	CASSPDSAETQYF
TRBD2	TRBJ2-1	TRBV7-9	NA	TGTGCCAGCAGCAAGACGGCCCTAGCGGGGGGGCGCGAGCAGTTCTTC	CASSKTALAGGREQFF
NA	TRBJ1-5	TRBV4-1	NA	TGCGCCAGCAGCCAAGCAGGCGGGAAAGGGCCCCAGCATTTT	CASSQAGGKGPQHF
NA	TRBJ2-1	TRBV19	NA	TGTGCCAGTAGGATGGGGGCTAACAATGAGCAGTTCTTC	CASRMGANNEQFF
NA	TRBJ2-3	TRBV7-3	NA	TGTGCCAGCAGCTTAAAGGTTAGCTCAGCTACGCAGTATTTT	CASSLKVSSATQYF
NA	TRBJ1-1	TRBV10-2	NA	TGCGCCAGCAATCTCTACAGGGAAGGTGCGGCTTTCTTT	CASNLYREGAAFF
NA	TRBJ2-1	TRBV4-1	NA	TGCGCCAGCAGCCAAGAGCGGGCAGACTACAATGAGCAGTTCTTC	CASSQERADYNEQFF
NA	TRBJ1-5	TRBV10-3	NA	TGTGCCTCGATGGGCTACAGCGGGGACCAGCCCCAGCATTTT	CASMGYSGDQPQHF
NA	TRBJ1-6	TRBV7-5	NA	TGTGCCAGAAGCCACGAGACAGGGTGGCCACCCCTCCACTTT	CARSHETGWPPLHF
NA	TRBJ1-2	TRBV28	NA	TGTGCCAGCAGTTCACAGGGTGCCTATGGCTACACCTTC	CASSSQGAYGYTF
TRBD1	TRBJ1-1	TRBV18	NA	TGTGCCAGCTCACCACGACAGGGGGCGAAGGACACTGAAGCTTTCTTT	CASSPRQGAKDTEAFF
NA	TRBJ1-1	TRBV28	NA	TGTGCCAGCACTTTGGGGGGGGTTGGGAACACTGAAGCTTTCTTT	CASTLGGVGNTEAFF
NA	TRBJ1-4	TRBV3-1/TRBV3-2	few	TGTGCCAGCAGCGGAGGGACTGAAAAACTGTTTTTT	CASSGGTEKLFF
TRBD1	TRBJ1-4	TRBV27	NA	TGTGCCAGCAGTCTACGGGACAGAACTAATGAAAAACTGTTTTTT	CASSLRDRTNEKLFF
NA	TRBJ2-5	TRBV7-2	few	TGTGCCAGCAGCTCCCTCGGGGGTTCCCGGGAGACCCAGTACTTC	CASSSLGGSRETQYF
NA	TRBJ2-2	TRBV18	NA	TGTGCCAGCTCACCCCCAGACAAATCCGGGGAGCTGTTTTTT	CASSPPDKSGELFF
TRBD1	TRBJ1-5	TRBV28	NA	TGTGCCAGCAGTAAAGACAGGGGCAATCAGCCCCAGCATTTT	CASSKDRGNQPQHF
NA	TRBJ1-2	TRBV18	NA	TGTGCCAGCTCTTCTAGGGGTGACTATGGCTACACCTTC	CASSSRGDYGYTF
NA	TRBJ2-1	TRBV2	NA	TGTGCCAGCAGACCTGTCACCGGTAAGCAGTTCTTC	CASRPVTGKQFF
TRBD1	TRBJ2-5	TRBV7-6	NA	TGTGCCAGCAGTCTGACCGGGACAGGGGCAGGGAAGACCCAGTACTTC	CASSLTGTGAGKTQYF
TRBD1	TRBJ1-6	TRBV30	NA	TGTGCCTGGAGTGTGGCAGGGACAGGGGGCAATTCACCCCTCCACTTT	CAWSVAGTGGNSPLHF
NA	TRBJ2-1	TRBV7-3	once	TGTGCCAGCAGCCGGGAAAGCGGTCACAATGAGCAGTTCTTC	CASSRESGHNEQFF
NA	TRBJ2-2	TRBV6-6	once	TGTGCCAGCAGTTACTCTCGACAAGACACCGGGGAGCTGTTTTTT	CASSYSRQDTGELFF
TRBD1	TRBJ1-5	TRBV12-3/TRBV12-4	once	TGTGCCAGCAGCGACAGGGGGAGTCAGCCCCAGCATTTT	CASSDRGSQPQHF
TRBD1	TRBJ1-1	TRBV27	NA	TGTGCCAGCAGTACCGGGACAGGGAAAGCTTTCTTT	CASSTGTGKAFF
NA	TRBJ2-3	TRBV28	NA	TGTGCCAGCAGTTTATCACCCCAGGGAGGTACAGATACGCAGTATTTT	CASSLSPQGGTDTQYF
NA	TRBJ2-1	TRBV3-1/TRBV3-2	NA	TGTGCCAGCAGCCAAGAGGGCGGGGGCGTTAGAGTCGGTGAGCAGTTCTTC	CASSQEGGGVRVGEQFF
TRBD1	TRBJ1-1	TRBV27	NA	TGTGCCAGCAGTTTATTTGAGGGGGCAAACACTGAAGCTTTCTTT	CASSLFEGANTEAFF
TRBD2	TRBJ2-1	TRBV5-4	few	TGTGCCAGCAGCACCCTACGGGATAGCGGGAGGGAAGTGAATGAGCAGTTCTTC	CASSTLRDSGREVNEQFF
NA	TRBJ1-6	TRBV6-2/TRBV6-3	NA	TGTGCCAGCAGTTACTCGAGGGGCAGGGACACCTATAATTCACCCCTCCACTTT	CASSYSRGRDTYNSPLHF
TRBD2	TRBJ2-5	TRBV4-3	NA	TGCGCCAGCAGCACGGGACTAGCGGAACAAGAGACCCAGTACTTC	CASSTGLAEQETQYF
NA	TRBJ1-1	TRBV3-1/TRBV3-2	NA	TGTGCCACCCGGTCGGGTAGGCGGGCTGAAGCTTTCTTT	CATRSGRRAEAFF